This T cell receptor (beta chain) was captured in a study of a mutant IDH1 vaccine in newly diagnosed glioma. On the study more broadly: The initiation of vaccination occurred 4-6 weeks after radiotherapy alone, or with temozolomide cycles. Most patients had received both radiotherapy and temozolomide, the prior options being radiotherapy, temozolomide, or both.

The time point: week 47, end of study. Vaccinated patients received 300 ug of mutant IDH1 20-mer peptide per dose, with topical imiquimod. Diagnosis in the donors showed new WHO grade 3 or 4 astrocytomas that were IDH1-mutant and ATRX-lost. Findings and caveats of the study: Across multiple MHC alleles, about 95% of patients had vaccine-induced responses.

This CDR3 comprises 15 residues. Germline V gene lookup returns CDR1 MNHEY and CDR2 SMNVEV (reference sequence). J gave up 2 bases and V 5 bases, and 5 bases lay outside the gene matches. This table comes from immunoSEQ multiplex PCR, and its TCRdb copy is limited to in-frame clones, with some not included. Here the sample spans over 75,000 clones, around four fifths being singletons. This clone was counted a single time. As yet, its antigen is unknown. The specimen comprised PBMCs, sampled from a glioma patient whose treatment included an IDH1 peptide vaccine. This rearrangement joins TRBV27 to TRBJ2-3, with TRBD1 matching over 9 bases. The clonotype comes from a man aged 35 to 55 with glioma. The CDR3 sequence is CASSVRDRVTDTQYF. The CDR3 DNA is TGTGCCAGCAGTGTACGGGACAGGGTCACAGATACGCAGTATTTT.